Sequencing of this T cell receptor (beta chain) was carried out in a study of cytomegalovirus exposure and HLA in healthy donors. The PCR was carried out with 60 Vbeta primers and 13 Jbeta primers. Generated by immunoSEQ multiplex PCR, the TCRdb table keeps only in-frame clones and is missing some. The table lists about 140,000 clones, about 75% of them singletons. Regarding this clone: The antigen is undetermined.

Broader study findings: Cytomegalovirus association was listed for about 170 TCR beta chains. A later examination showed that TCR association rates differed by HLA locus, with DRB1 most and HLA-C fewest.

V gave up 7 bases and J gave up 10 bases, with 14 bases separating them. The CDR3 totals 12 residues. In germline, CDR1 is SEHNR, CDR2 FQNEAQ (reference sequence). This sequence was found in a man between 18 and 35 years old in good health and CMV-seropositive. This rearrangement joins TRBV7-9 to TRBJ2-1; no clear D gene. Sequencing was carried out using PBMCs. CDR3: CASNILPPEQFF. In nucleotides, the CDR3 is TGTGCCAGCAACATCCTCCCCCCAGAGCAGTTCTTC. The entire variable domain, with the rest obtained from reference TRBV7-9 and TRBJ2-1, is as follows: DTGVSQNPRHKITKRGQNVTFRCDPISEHNRLYWYRQTLGQGPEFLTYFQNEAQLEKSRLLSDRFSAERPKGSFSTLEIQRTEQGDSAMYLCASNILPPEQFFGPGTRLTVL.